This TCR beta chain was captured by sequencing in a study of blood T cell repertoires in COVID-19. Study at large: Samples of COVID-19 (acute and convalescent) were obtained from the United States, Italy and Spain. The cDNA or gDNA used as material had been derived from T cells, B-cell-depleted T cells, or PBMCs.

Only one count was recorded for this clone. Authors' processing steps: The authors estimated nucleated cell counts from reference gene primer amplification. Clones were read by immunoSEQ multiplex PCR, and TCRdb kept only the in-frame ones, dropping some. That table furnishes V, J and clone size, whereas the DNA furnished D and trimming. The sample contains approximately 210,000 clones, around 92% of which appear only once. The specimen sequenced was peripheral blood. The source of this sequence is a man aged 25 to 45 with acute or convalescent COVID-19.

The CDR3 region is CASSTGTGVQPQHF. The CDR3 bases are TGCGCCAGCAGCACCGGGACAGGGGTTCAGCCCCAGCATTTT. The chain joins TRBV5-1 to TRBJ1-5; 10 nucleotides line up with TRBD1. The CDR3 sequence is 14 residues long. Germline-derived CDR1 and CDR2 are SGHRS and YFSETQ. V lost 4 bases, J lost 6 bases, and 4 bases stayed unmatched.